This T cell receptor beta chain appears in the sequencing data of a study of response to subunit inactivated influenza vaccine. This clonotype was observed at least ten times. What it binds is not known. Trimming pared 0 bases from V and 5 bases from J, leaving 15 bases between. This CDR3 has 16 residues. Germline assignment: CDR1 SGHRS and CDR2 YFSETQ. Findings and caveats of the study: Researchers suggested that each seasonal influenza vaccination recruits few new T cells.

TCRdb called the RT-PCR reads again in MiXCR, with one record for every CDR3 protein. The sample holds 500,000 to 600,000 distinct CDR3 sequences, roughly 12% seen once. The clonotype was recovered from a man aged 50 to 60 who received an inactivated influenza vaccine. The chain uses TRBV5-1 and TRBJ1-5; D perhaps matches TRBD1 (5 bases). The specimen was PBMCs from blood, collected on the day of vaccination. The CDR3 DNA reads TGCGCCAGCAGCTTGGGGGGGATGGGGTTCGATCAGCCCCAGCATTTT. Translated, it gives CASSLGGMGFDQPQHF.